The present entry profiles one T cell receptor beta chain with its context. What it binds is unknown. These data are taken from a study of shared clonotypes between healthy human individuals. At the level of the study: Each donor's CD4 naive and CD4 memory cells filled three plates apiece, CD8 naive two, and CD8 memory one.

Researchers divided each subset's genomic DNA evenly across several immunoSEQ plates. Here immunoSEQ multiplex PCR was the method, and the copy in TCRdb shows in-frame clones only, minus some. The data contain about 1.5 million clones, 95% to 99% of them seen just once; the ten biggest clones take up about 0.45%. Study-level points and caveats: Sorted-subset samples were not fully sequenced, rarefaction indicated.

Germline values: CDR1 SGHNT, CDR2 YENEEA. The CDR3 has 17 residues. V was pared by 3 bases and J by 0 bases, with 4 bases of the junction left unmatched. Source material: naive CD4+ T cells sorted from blood. Subset reported: CD45RA+ positively selected. The chain recombines TRBV11-3 with TRBJ2-1; 11 positions match TRBD2. This TCR was sampled from a young man in good health. CDR3 nucleotides: TGTGCCAGCAGCTTGACTAGCGGGGCTAGCTCCTACAATGAGCAGTTCTTC. Translating it yields CASSLTSGASSYNEQFF.